This is a list of T cell receptor beta chains from one sample in a study of shared clonotypes between healthy human individuals. Libraries were prepared by immunoSEQ multiplex PCR; TCRdb keeps only in-frame clonotypes and omits some of them. Of under 2.5 million clones listed, about nine tenths are singletons. Sequenced sample: naive CD4+ T cells from PBMCs. The receptor set was obtained from a man aged 18 to 30 in good health. Some clones in this sample may be carry-over from other donors' samples. The CDR3 runs from the conserved cysteine through the conserved F or W. A D gene is named only where the DNA matches it firmly. Part of the rows lack a size; the others show once, few, many or a class for expanded clones.

cdr3_aa: CASSLGDGDFEQFF; cdr3_nt: TGTGCCAGCAGCTTAGGTGACGGGGACTTTGAGCAGTTCTTC; d_call: -; clone_size: few; v_call: TRBV7-9; j_call: TRBJ2-1
cdr3_aa: CASSYQGRETQYF; cdr3_nt: TGTGCCAGCAGTTACCAGGGGAGAGAGACCCAGTACTTC; d_call: -; clone_size: once; v_call: TRBV6-6; j_call: TRBJ2-5
cdr3_aa: CASGGTGLGEQYF; cdr3_nt: TGTGCCAGCGGCGGGACAGGGCTTGGCGAGCAGTACTTC; d_call: TRBD1; clone_size: -; v_call: TRBV6-6; j_call: TRBJ2-7
cdr3_aa: CASSLEGAYEQYF; cdr3_nt: TGTGCCAGCAGCTTAGAAGGGGCCTACGAGCAGTACTTC; d_call: -; clone_size: -; v_call: TRBV7-3; j_call: TRBJ2-7
cdr3_aa: CASSPGWGARNTGELFF; cdr3_nt: TGTGCCAGCAGCCCCGGGTGGGGGGCGAGAAACACCGGGGAGCTGTTTTTT; d_call: -; clone_size: -; v_call: TRBV5-6; j_call: TRBJ2-2
cdr3_aa: CASSSSTDTQYF; cdr3_nt: TGTGCCAGCAGCTCTAGCACAGATACGCAGTATTTT; d_call: -; clone_size: -; v_call: TRBV6-5; j_call: TRBJ2-3
cdr3_aa: CASSFSQGTYEQYF; cdr3_nt: TGTGCCAGCAGTTTTAGTCAGGGGACCTACGAGCAGTACTTC; d_call: -; clone_size: -; v_call: TRBV28; j_call: TRBJ2-7
cdr3_aa: CASSPTGGRQPQHF; cdr3_nt: TGTGCCAGCAGTCCTACAGGGGGGCGGCAGCCCCAGCATTTT; d_call: TRBD1; clone_size: -; v_call: TRBV2; j_call: TRBJ1-5
cdr3_aa: CASSRGGTNQETQYF; cdr3_nt: TGCGCCAGCAGCCGGGGAGGGACCAACCAAGAGACCCAGTACTTC; d_call: TRBD2; clone_size: -; v_call: TRBV4-1; j_call: TRBJ2-5
cdr3_aa: CASSSDLGGEQFF; cdr3_nt: TGCGCCAGCAGCTCTGACCTGGGGGGTGAGCAGTTCTTC; d_call: -; clone_size: -; v_call: TRBV5-1; j_call: TRBJ2-1
cdr3_aa: CASSLATGLNTEAFF; cdr3_nt: TGCGCCAGCAGCTTGGCCACAGGGTTGAACACTGAAGCTTTCTTT; d_call: -; clone_size: -; v_call: TRBV5-1; j_call: TRBJ1-1
cdr3_aa: CASSWTGPYEQYF; cdr3_nt: TGTGCCAGCAGCTGGACAGGACCCTACGAGCAGTACTTC; d_call: TRBD1; clone_size: few; v_call: TRBV7-2; j_call: TRBJ2-7
cdr3_aa: CASSSFDFTGSFLSTGELFF; cdr3_nt: TGTGCCAGTAGTAGTTTTGACTTTACAGGGAGTTTCTTAAGCACCGGGGAGCTGTTTTTT; d_call: -; clone_size: -; v_call: TRBV19; j_call: TRBJ2-2
cdr3_aa: CASSPGDRGFGETQYF; cdr3_nt: TGCGCCAGCAGCCCGGGGGACAGGGGATTCGGAGAGACCCAGTACTTC; d_call: TRBD1; clone_size: -; v_call: TRBV5-1; j_call: TRBJ2-5
cdr3_aa: CASSVFGGGREQYF; cdr3_nt: TGTGCCAGCAGCGTCTTCGGGGGGGGACGCGAGCAGTACTTC; d_call: TRBD2; clone_size: -; v_call: TRBV7-2; j_call: TRBJ2-7
cdr3_aa: CASSSQGWGTQYF; cdr3_nt: TGTGCCAGCAGCTCCCAGGGTTGGGGGACCCAGTACTTC; d_call: -; clone_size: -; v_call: TRBV11-3; j_call: TRBJ2-5
cdr3_aa: CATALLAADTQYF; cdr3_nt: TGTGCCACGGCATTACTAGCTGCGGATACGCAGTATTTT; d_call: -; clone_size: -; v_call: TRBV27; j_call: TRBJ2-3
cdr3_aa: CAISDRTRDRGEKLFF; cdr3_nt: TGTGCCATCAGTGACCGGACCCGGGACAGAGGTGAAAAACTGTTTTTT; d_call: TRBD1; clone_size: -; v_call: TRBV10-3; j_call: TRBJ1-4
cdr3_aa: CASSEAWGTGNQPQHF; cdr3_nt: TGTGCCAGCAGTGAAGCTTGGGGGACAGGGAATCAGCCCCAGCATTTT; d_call: TRBD1; clone_size: -; v_call: TRBV2; j_call: TRBJ1-5
cdr3_aa: CASSPTALDTQYF; cdr3_nt: TGTGCCAGCTCACCAACCGCTTTGGATACGCAGTATTTT; d_call: -; clone_size: -; v_call: TRBV18; j_call: TRBJ2-3
cdr3_aa: CAISESVMTDNGNTIYF; cdr3_nt: TGTGCCATCAGTGAGTCGGTGATGACAGATAACGGAAACACCATATATTTT; d_call: -; clone_size: few; v_call: TRBV10-3; j_call: TRBJ1-3
cdr3_aa: CASSSLRGNLNTEAFF; cdr3_nt: TGTGCCAGCAGTTCGCTCAGGGGGAACTTGAACACTGAAGCTTTCTTT; d_call: TRBD1; clone_size: -; v_call: TRBV27; j_call: TRBJ1-1